The 8 T cell receptor beta chains below were found in one sample sequenced in a study of metastatic and nonmetastatic thyroid tumors. TCRdb called clones again from the PCR reads with MiXCR. The repertoire holds around 30,000 clones, with about 3.9% as singletons. No patient had received any treatment before thyroid surgery. The sequenced material came from blood. The receptors were gathered from a female donor with papillary thyroid cancer or a benign thyroid nodule (not recorded which). Some clones in this sample may be carry-over from other donors' samples.

This clone is deemed medium-sized. The V and J genes are TRBV28 and TRBJ1-5; 9 bases map to TRBD1. Germline V CDR1 and CDR2: MDHEN, SYDVKM. J was trimmed by 7 bases and V by 8 bases; bases with no gene match: 9. This CDR3 region has 14 residues. CDR3 in amino acids: CASRKRTGDQPQHF. CDR3 nucleotides: TGTGCCAGCCGTAAGAGGACAGGGGACCAGCCCCAGCATTTT.

This chain joins TRBV7-8 and TRBJ2-5; 7 nucleotides agree with TRBD2. The CDR3 has 14 residues. CDR1 is SGHVS and CDR2 is FQNEAQ in the germline V gene. V shed 7 bases, J shed 5 bases, and the junction held 10 bases outside the gene matches. The CDR3 DNA is TGTGCCAGCAACTTGGGGGGGATAGGGGAGACCCAGTACTTC. It codes for CASNLGGIGETQYF.

The table lists this clone with many counts. The gene calls are TRBV3-1 and TRBJ1-2; D is unclear. CDR3 length equals 16 residues. The germline V gene encodes CDR1 LGHDT and CDR2 YNNKEL (reference sequence). The ends were cut back, 0 bases at V and 4 bases at J, with 15 bases in the middle. This chain's CDR3 is CASSQDPTLSSYGYTF. The DNA of the CDR3 is TGTGCCAGCAGCCAAGATCCGACATTATCAAGCTATGGCTACACCTTC.

This clone occurred a few times. The chain combines TRBV6-1 with TRBJ1-2, with 12 nucleotides matching TRBD1. The trim removed 7 bases at V and 4 bases at J, leaving 10 bases unmatched. Germline loops: CDR1 MNHNS, CDR2 SASEGT. The CDR3 is made up of 16 amino acids. As DNA, the CDR3 is TGTGCCAGCACCCTGGGGACAGGGGGCTGGGGCTATGGCTACACCTTC. This encodes CASTLGTGGWGYGYTF.

The chain couples TRBV28 to TRBJ2-5; D not certain. Between the trimmed V and J ends, which lost 3 bases and 6 bases, there was a span of 5 bases. CDR1 is MDHEN, CDR2 SYDVKM, per germline. CDR3 length equals 11 residues. For the CDR3, the DNA is TGTGCCAGCAGTTTCGGGCAGACCCAGTACTTC. Encoded protein: CASSFGQTQYF.

The V call is TRBV6-2 or TRBV6-3, the J call TRBJ1-4; D is perhaps TRBD1 (5 bases). There are 15 residues in the CDR3. V was clipped by 3 bases and J by 5 bases, with 13 bases between them. Germline V lookup: CDR1 MNHEY, CDR2 SVGEGT. The CDR3 region has the DNA TGTGCCAGCAGTTATGGGGGGACCAGAAATGAAAAACTGTTTTTT. This codes for CASSYGGTRNEKLFF.

V is TRBV25-1 and J is TRBJ2-7; 10 bases are a match to TRBD1. This CDR3 has 17 residues. J was trimmed by 5 bases and V by 1 base; bases with no gene match: 11. Germline CDR1 reads MGHDK; CDR2 reads SYGVNS. For the CDR3, the DNA is TGTGCCAGCAGTGAATGGACAGGGGGGCGGGAGACCCACGAGCAGTACTTC. It encodes CASSEWTGGRETHEQYF.

This clone was observed at least ten times. Given a much more abundant clone one base away, this may be a read error. The chain is built from TRBV5-4 and TRBJ2-2, with 8 bases that match TRBD1. Germline values: CDR1 SGHNT, CDR2 YYREEE (reference sequence). V gave up 4 bases and J gave up 8 bases; unmatched junction bases: 19. CDR3 length: 18 residues. The CDR3 is CASSELAPRGLLRGELFF. The DNA of the CDR3 is TGTGCCAGCAGCGAACTAGCTCCCAGGGGGCTCCTGCGAGGGGAGCTGTTTTTT.